The text below deals with one TCR beta chain. Its target is not known. The protocol was immunoSEQ multiplex PCR, while the TCRdb copy is restricted to in-frame clones and leaves out a portion. Of about 25,000 clones in the sample, approximately 86% were seen once. This entry is derived from a study of T cells in localized non-small cell lung cancer. Study-level findings and limits: Within adjacent lung there appeared a median approximately 62 of the top 100 tumor clones. Sequencing was limited to one tumor region, leaving the possibility of heterogeneity open. The study found T cell clonality highest in uninvolved adjacent lung, above tumor.

The CDR3 sequence is 14 residues long. V lost 6 bases and J lost 6; bases outside the gene matches: 7. Germline V CDR1 and CDR2: MNHEY, SVGAGI. The sequence derives from a male donor older than 55 with stage II squamous cell lung carcinoma. This rearrangement joins TRBV6-5 to TRBJ2-7; 11 nucleotides align to TRBD2. The material sequenced was peripheral blood, taken before any cancer treatment. This chain's CDR3 is CASSKLAGAAEQYF. Here the CDR3 DNA reads TGTGCCAGCAGCAAACTAGCGGGAGCGGCCGAGCAGTACTTC.